The sequence of this T cell receptor (beta chain) was determined in a study of T cells in Graves' hyperthyroidism and ophthalmopathy. The CDR3 has 17 amino acids. The V segment lost 0 bases and the J segment 4 bases; nucleotides outside the gene matches: 6. CDR1 and CDR2 (germline): MGHRA, YSYEKL. With regard to this clonotype: Its antigen is not known.

It was RNA transcripts that yielded the amplified TCR beta CDR3 regions. Primed by the HTBI set, a first-round RT-PCR was run on the TCR CDR3. TCRdb processed the multiplex PCR reads anew with MiXCR; each CDR3 protein has one entry. The sample carries roughly 520,000 distinct CDR3 sequences, roughly 24% recorded once. Study-level points and caveats: Ophthalmopathy was separated from stable hyperthyroidism by a 13 V-J model.

The clonotype comes from a woman in her thirties with Graves' ophthalmopathy. The V call is TRBV4-1, the J call TRBJ1-5, with 10 nucleotides matching TRBD1. Sequencing was done on a sample of blood. The CDR3 is CASSQDIRDRGNQPQHF. The CDR3 region has the DNA TGCGCCAGCAGCCAAGACATACGGGACAGGGGTAATCAGCCCCAGCATTTT.